These 15 T cell receptor beta chains came from one sample sequenced in a study of blood T cell repertoires in COVID-19. The repertoire was sequenced with immunoSEQ multiplex PCR; TCRdb's copy has only in-frame clones and lacks some. There are approximately 61,000 clones in the sample; approximately 77% occur only once, and 25% to 40% lies in the top ten. Material: peripheral blood. The receptors stem from a human donor in a cohort sampled during active COVID-19.

CDR3 residues: CASLRDRGYNEQFF. The CDR3, as DNA: TGTGCCAGCCTACGGGACAGGGGATACAATGAGCAGTTCTTC. The V call is TRBV7-9, the J call TRBJ2-1, with 10 bases matching TRBD1. The germline V gene has CDR1 SEHNR and CDR2 FQNEAQ (reference sequence). The CDR3 consists of 14 residues. After removal of 8 bases from V and 4 bases from J, the junction contained 5 bases not matched to a gene. Complete variable domain (other parts from reference TRBV7-9 and TRBJ2-1): DTGVSQNPRHKITKRGQNVTFRCDPISEHNRLYWYRQTLGQGPEFLTYFQNEAQLEKSRLLSDRFSAERPKGSFSTLEIQRTEQGDSAMYLCASLRDRGYNEQFFGPGTRLTVL.

As for this clone: At one end the junction does not follow the germline gene, possibly because of a read error. The chain carries TRBV30 and TRBJ1-2; 8 bases agree with TRBD1. This CDR3 contains 11 residues. Germline-derived CDR1 and CDR2 are GTSNPN and SVGIG (reference sequence). In nucleotides, the CDR3 is TGTGCCTGGAGTCTCGGACAGGGTCGGTCCTTC. Translated, it gives CAWSLGQGRSF.

The chain uses TRBV11-3 and TRBJ2-1, with a possible D match to TRBD2 (7 bases). The CDR3 runs to 14 residues. The germline V and J ends were trimmed by 5 bases and 3 bases, with 11 bases remaining between them. From germline, CDR1 is SGHNT and CDR2 YENEEA. DNA of the CDR3: TGTGCCAGCAGCCTAGGGGGGGACTACAATGAGCAGTTCTTC. Protein: CASSLGGDYNEQFF.

This chain connects TRBV4-1 to TRBJ2-3; 7 bases fit TRBD2. Trimming at V came to 4 bases and at J to 5 bases, leaving 3 bases not matched to a gene. Germline V gene data show CDR1 as MGHRA and CDR2 as YSYEKL. CDR3 length: 13 residues. The CDR3 nucleotides are TGCGCCAGCAGCCCACAGCGGGGAGATACGCAGTATTTT. Protein: CASSPQRGDTQYF.

This chain links TRBV10-3 with TRBJ1-1; 10 nucleotides match TRBD1. After removal of 4 bases from V and 11 bases from J, the junction contained 10 bases not matched to a gene. The CDR3 contains 14 residues. Per the germline V gene, CDR1 is ENHRY and CDR2 is SYGVKD. The CDR3: CAISAGQGYDLAFF. CDR3 coding DNA: TGTGCCATCAGTGCGGGACAGGGGTATGATTTGGCTTTCTTT.

This clone came up a few times. The V call is TRBV7-2, the J call TRBJ2-3, with a tentative D call TRBD2 (5 bases). Germline CDR1 SGHTA, CDR2 FQGNSA. The CDR3 spans 15 residues. With 5 bases removed from V and 0 bases from J, the gap between germline ends came to 12 bases. CDR3 region: CASSPDWTSTDTQYF. The CDR3 bases are TGTGCCAGCAGCCCAGACTGGACTAGCACAGATACGCAGTATTTT.

The CDR3 here is CASSLEAGVLNEQFF. The CDR3 nucleotides are TGTGCCAGCAGCTTGGAGGCGGGCGTTTTAAATGAGCAGTTCTTC. The chain couples TRBV5-5 to TRBJ2-1, with a weak D call TRBD2 (5 bases). CDR1 is SGHKS, CDR2 YYEKEE, per germline (reference sequence). This CDR3 contains 15 residues. V dropped 0 bases and J dropped 7 bases, with 14 bases sitting between them.

Here the CDR3 DNA reads TGTGCCAGCAAGGTAGGACAGGGAAATTCACCCCTCCACTTT. Its translation is CASKVGQGNSPLHF. V usage is TRBV9 and J usage is TRBJ1-6, with 8 bases matching TRBD1. Germline CDR1 reads SGDLS; CDR2 reads YYNGEE. This CDR3 contains 14 residues. Trimming at V came to 6 bases and at J to 7 bases, leaving 6 bases not matched to a gene.

This sequence joins TRBV7-3 and TRBJ2-1, with a possible D match to TRBD2 (5 bases). CDR3 length: 14 amino acids. Germline V lookup: CDR1 SGHTA, CDR2 FQGTGA. The V gene lost 6 bases and the J gene lost 6 bases, with 15 bases spanning the gap. This CDR3 reads CASRATGSGNEQFF. The CDR3 coding sequence is TGTGCCAGCAGGGCGACGGGGAGCGGCAATGAGCAGTTCTTC.

CDR3 DNA: TGTGCCAGTAGTCCCGGACAGGGGAAAGGGGAAGCTTTCTTT. This codes for CASSPGQGKGEAFF. The chain is built from TRBV19 and TRBJ1-1; 9 nucleotides match TRBD1. V shed 5 bases and J 8 bases; nucleotides not matched to a gene: 9. CDR3 size: 14 residues. Germline loops: CDR1 LNHDA, CDR2 SQIVND (reference sequence).

The chain uses TRBV28 and TRBJ2-7; no firm D call. Germline V gives CDR1 MDHEN, CDR2 SYDVKM. V lost 8 bases and J lost 6, with 5 bases in between. The CDR3 covers 9 residues. CDR3 loop: CASGTEQYF. For the CDR3, the DNA is TGTGCCAGCGGCACCGAGCAGTACTTC.

This clone was observed a handful of times. The rearrangement joins TRBV7-9 to TRBJ2-5, with 8 bases aligning to TRBD2. The CDR3 spans 13 residues. The germline V gene encodes CDR1 SEHNR and CDR2 FQNEAQ (reference sequence). Trimming took 3 bases from V and 3 from J; bases not matched to a gene: 0. The CDR3 coding sequence is TGTGCCAGCAGCTTTAGCGGGGAAGAGACCCAGTACTTC. As protein: CASSFSGEETQYF.

For the CDR3, the DNA is TGTGCCAGCAGCCGTGGCAGCGAATACTCTGGAAACACCATATATTTT. Protein sequence: CASSRGSEYSGNTIYF. This chain joins TRBV5-4 and TRBJ1-3, with D unclear. CDR1 and CDR2 from the germline V gene are SGHNT and YYREEE (reference sequence). V was shortened by 4 bases and J by 0 bases, with 14 bases between the two germline ends. The CDR3 has 16 residues.

V gene TRBV12-3 or TRBV12-4 combines with J gene TRBJ1-2, with no clear D. CDR3 size: 13 residues. Trimming removed 4 bases at V and 2 bases at J, with 8 bases between. The DNA for the CDR3 is TGTGCCAGCAGTTCCGGGAGAAACTATGGCTACACCTTC. Encoded protein: CASSSGRNYGYTF.

The rearrangement joins TRBV5-6 to TRBJ2-2; perhaps TRBD1 as D (6 bases). V was shortened by 3 bases and J by 0 bases, with 12 bases between the two germline ends. The CDR3 runs to 16 residues. From germline, CDR1 is SGHDT and CDR2 YYEEEE. CDR3 nucleotide sequence: TGTGCCAGCAGCTACCGGGACACCTCGAACACCGGGGAGCTGTTTTTT. Translation: CASSYRDTSNTGELFF.